This is a list of T cell receptor beta chains from one sample in a study of blood T cells in healthy people across ages. MiXCR, applied by TCRdb to the 5' RACE reads, yields one record per CDR3 protein. The top ten hold 0.65% to 0.75% of the sample, which has more than 900,000 distinct CDR3 sequences, around 25% seen once. The same data also went into a second study, on T cells of mothers and their children.

The sample taken for sequencing was blood. These receptor sequences come from a girl between 2 and 10 years old in good health. The CDR3 runs from the conserved cysteine through the conserved F or W. D genes are given only for firm matches. Size values are once, few and many counts, or a class for expanded clones, and some rows have none.

few,.,TRBV12-3/TRBV12-4,TRBJ2-5,14,CASGSGVGLETQYF,TGTGCCAGCGGCTCGGGTGTAGGATTGGAGACCCAGTACTTC
few,.,TRBV4-1,TRBJ1-1,14,CASSQKSSGAEAFF,TGCGCCAGCAGCCAGAAATCTTCGGGGGCTGAAGCTTTCTTT
few,TRBD1,TRBV5-1,TRBJ2-2,14,CASSLEGGPGELFF,TGCGCCAGCAGCTTGGAAGGGGGCCCCGGGGAGCTGTTTTTT
.,TRBD2,TRBV5-1,TRBJ2-3,14,CASSREGWTDTQYF,TGCGCCAGCAGCAGGGAGGGTTGGACAGATACGCAGTATTTT
.,TRBD2,TRBV7-8,TRBJ2-5,16,CAGSLVVAGSGETQYF,TGTGCCGGCAGCTTAGTGGTAGCGGGTTCGGGGGAGACCCAGTACTTC
.,.,TRBV20-1,TRBJ2-1,13,CSAGWLLYNEQFF,TGCAGTGCGGGGTGGTTGTTATACAATGAGCAGTTCTTC
.,TRBD2,TRBV4-2,TRBJ2-4,16,CASSQGEPAGDAIQYF,TGTGCCAGCAGCCAAGGGGAGCCAGCGGGAGATGCCATTCAGTACTTC
few,TRBD2,TRBV7-2,TRBJ2-5,19,CASSLELARGLAGKETQYF,TGTGCCAGCAGCTTAGAGTTGGCGCGTGGACTAGCGGGGAAAGAGACCCAGTACTTC
.,TRBD1,TRBV30,TRBJ2-1,15,CAWSEAGGPYNEQFF,TGTGCCTGGAGTGAGGCAGGGGGCCCCTACAATGAGCAGTTCTTC
.,.,TRBV2,TRBJ2-5,13,CASKGGQKETQYF,TGTGCCAGCAAGGGGGGGCAAAAGGAGACCCAGTACTTC
.,.,TRBV14,TRBJ2-3,14,CASSPGISTDTQYF,TGTGCCAGCAGCCCAGGGATTAGCACAGATACGCAGTATTTT
.,TRBD2,TRBV9,TRBJ2-1,18,CASSPESPGGRFGNEQFF,TGTGCCAGCAGCCCTGAATCCCCGGGGGGGCGATTCGGCAATGAGCAGTTCTTC
.,TRBD2,TRBV28,TRBJ2-2,14,CASRSGTTTGELFF,TGTGCCAGCCGCTCCGGGACTACTACCGGGGAGCTGTTTTTT
.,TRBD2,TRBV3-1,TRBJ2-7,15,CASSRGLAGPYEQYF,TGTGCCAGCAGCCGAGGACTAGCGGGCCCCTACGAGCAGTACTTC
.,.,TRBV20-1,TRBJ1-5,12,CSASRLGQPQHF,TGCAGTGCGAGCAGGTTGGGTCAGCCCCAGCATTTT
.,TRBD2,TRBV5-1,TRBJ2-6,15,CASKAGTSGANVLTF,TGCGCCAGCAAAGCGGGGACCTCTGGGGCCAACGTCCTGACTTTC
few,TRBD1,TRBV11-1,TRBJ2-5,15,CASSSGTADLGTQYF,TGTGCCAGCAGCTCCGGGACAGCGGATCTCGGAACCCAGTACTTC
.,.,TRBV29-1,TRBJ2-7,13,CSVESMPGYEQYF,TGCAGCGTTGAATCTATGCCGGGCTACGAGCAGTACTTC
.,.,TRBV7-9,TRBJ2-5,16,CASRPLMGQEGETQYF,TGTGCCAGCAGGCCCCTGATGGGGCAGGAAGGGGAGACCCAGTACTTC
few,.,TRBV5-4,TRBJ1-2,14,CASSLGAGFYGYTF,TGTGCCAGCAGCTTGGGGGCAGGGTTCTATGGCTACACCTTC
few,.,TRBV25-1,TRBJ1-1,14,CASSELPPNTEAFF,TGTGCCAGCAGTGAATTACCTCCGAACACTGAAGCTTTCTTT
few,.,TRBV6-2/TRBV6-3,TRBJ2-1,11,CAGSRGSEQFF,TGTGCCGGAAGCCGGGGGAGCGAGCAGTTCTTC
.,.,TRBV20-1,TRBJ2-5,15,CSATYIMGGRETQYF,TGCAGTGCTACCTACATTATGGGGGGTCGCGAGACCCAGTACTTC
few,TRBD1,TRBV6-5,TRBJ2-1,16,CASSYSLGQVPNEQFF,TGTGCCAGCAGTTACTCGCTTGGACAGGTTCCCAATGAGCAGTTCTTC
.,TRBD2,TRBV29-1,TRBJ2-1,15,CSGREREGPYNEQFF,TGCAGCGGACGGGAGCGGGAGGGCCCCTACAATGAGCAGTTCTTC
.,.,TRBV4-3,TRBJ2-7,14,CASSQRVIGYEQYF,TGCGCCAGCAGCCAGCGGGTAATTGGCTACGAGCAGTACTTC
.,.,TRBV5-5,TRBJ2-3,11,CASRHSGEAYF,TGTGCCAGCAGACATAGTGGCGAGGCATATTTT
.,TRBD1,TRBV13,TRBJ2-4,15,CASSGTGANLNIQYF,TGTGCCAGCAGCGGGACAGGGGCGAATTTAAACATTCAGTACTTC
few,.,TRBV28,TRBJ1-4,15,CATRTEESTNEKLFF,TGTGCCACTCGGACGGAGGAGTCAACTAATGAAAAACTGTTTTTT
once,.,TRBV18,TRBJ1-1,17,CASSQETDVYLNTEAFF,TGTGCCAGCTCACAGGAGACCGATGTGTACCTGAACACTGAAGCTTTCTTT